This TCR beta chain is from a study of T cell repertoires in cytomegalovirus infection. Study details: HLA-B-restricted CMV epitopes that are well studied were used alongside recently identified HLA-C-restricted ones.

This clonotype was seen more than once but under ten times. The antigen remains unidentified. This CDR3 spans 14 amino acids. V lost 7 bases, J lost 6 bases, and 17 bases lay in between. TCRdb processed the reads anew with MiXCR; each CDR3 protein has one entry. The table includes roughly 800,000 distinct CDR3 sequences, roughly 28% detected once. The chain links TRBV12-3 or TRBV12-4 to TRBJ2-3; TRBD1 might be the D (7 bases). The sequence was obtained from a human donor in good health (CMV status not recorded). Some clones in this sample may be carry-over from other donors' samples. Material: cultured CD8+ T cells from PBMCs, obtained from culture after CMV antigen stimulation. CDR3 amino acids: CASTGGGAQDTQYF. The CDR3 DNA follows: TGTGCCAGCACCGGAGGGGGCGCGCAGGATACGCAGTATTTT.